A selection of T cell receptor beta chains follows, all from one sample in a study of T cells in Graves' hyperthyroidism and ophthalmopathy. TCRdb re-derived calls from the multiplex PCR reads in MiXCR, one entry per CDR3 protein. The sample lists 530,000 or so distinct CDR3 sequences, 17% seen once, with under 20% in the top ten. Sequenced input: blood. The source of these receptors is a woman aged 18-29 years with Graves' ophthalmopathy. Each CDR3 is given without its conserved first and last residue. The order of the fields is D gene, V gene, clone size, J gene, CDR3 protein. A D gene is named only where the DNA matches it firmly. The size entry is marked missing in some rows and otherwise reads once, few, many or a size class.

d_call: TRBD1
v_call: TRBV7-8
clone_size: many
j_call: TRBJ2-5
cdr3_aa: ASSYPRQGGQETQY

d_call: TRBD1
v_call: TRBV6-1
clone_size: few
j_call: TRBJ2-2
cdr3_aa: ASRLGQGDQELF

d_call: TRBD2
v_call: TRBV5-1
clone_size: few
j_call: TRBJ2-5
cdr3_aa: ASSLGMTSEETQY

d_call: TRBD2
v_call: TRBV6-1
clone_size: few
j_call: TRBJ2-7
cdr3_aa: ASSGSGTYEQY

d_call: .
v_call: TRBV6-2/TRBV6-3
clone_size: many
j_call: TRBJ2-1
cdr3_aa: ASSKDRKYNEQF

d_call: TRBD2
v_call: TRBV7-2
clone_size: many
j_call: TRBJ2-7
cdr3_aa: ASSLQRETHEQY

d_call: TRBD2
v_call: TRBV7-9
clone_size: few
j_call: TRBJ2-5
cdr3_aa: ASSPFTALLAGKETQY

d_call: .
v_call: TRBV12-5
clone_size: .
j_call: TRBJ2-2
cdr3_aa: ASGPGDGIFTGELF

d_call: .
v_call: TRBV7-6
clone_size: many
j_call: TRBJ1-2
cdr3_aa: ASSPSANYGYT

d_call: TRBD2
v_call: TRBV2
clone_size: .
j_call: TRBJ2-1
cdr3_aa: ASSPSGAPVNEQL

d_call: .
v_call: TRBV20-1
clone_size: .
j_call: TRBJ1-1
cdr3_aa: SASRSLIAF

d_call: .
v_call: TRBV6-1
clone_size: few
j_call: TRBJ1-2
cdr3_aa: ASSEFRDILYGYT

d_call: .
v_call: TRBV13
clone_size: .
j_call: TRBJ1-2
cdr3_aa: ASSLLSGSSYT

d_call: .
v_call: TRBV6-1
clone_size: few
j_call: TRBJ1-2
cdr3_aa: ASIGDTGYT

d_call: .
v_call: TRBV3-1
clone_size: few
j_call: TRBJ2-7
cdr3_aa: ASSQFAGTYEQY

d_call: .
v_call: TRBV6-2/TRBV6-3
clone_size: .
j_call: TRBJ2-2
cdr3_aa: ASSYSPASTGELF

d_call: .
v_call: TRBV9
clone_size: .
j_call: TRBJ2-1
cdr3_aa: ASSVALWDTRVNEQF

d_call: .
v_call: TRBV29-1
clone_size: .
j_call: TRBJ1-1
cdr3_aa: SARSGENTEAF

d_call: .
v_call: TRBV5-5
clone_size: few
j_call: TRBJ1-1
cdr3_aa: ASSMTPNTEAF

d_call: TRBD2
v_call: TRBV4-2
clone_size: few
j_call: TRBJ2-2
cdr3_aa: ASSHGTSGGATGELF

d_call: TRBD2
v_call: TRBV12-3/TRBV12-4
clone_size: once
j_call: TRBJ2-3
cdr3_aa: ASSLPGQGLAGVNTQY

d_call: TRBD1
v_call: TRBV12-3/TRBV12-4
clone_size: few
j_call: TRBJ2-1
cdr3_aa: AGRLDETGYGEQF